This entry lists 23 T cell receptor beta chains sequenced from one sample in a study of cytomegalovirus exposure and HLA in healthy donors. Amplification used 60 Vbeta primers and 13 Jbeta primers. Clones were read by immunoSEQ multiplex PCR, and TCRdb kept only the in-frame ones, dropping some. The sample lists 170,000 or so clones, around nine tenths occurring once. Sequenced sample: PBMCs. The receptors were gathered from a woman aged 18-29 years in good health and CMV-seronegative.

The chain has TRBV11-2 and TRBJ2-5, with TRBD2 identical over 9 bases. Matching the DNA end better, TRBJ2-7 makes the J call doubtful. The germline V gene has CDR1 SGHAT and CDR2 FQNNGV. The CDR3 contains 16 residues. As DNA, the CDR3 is TGTGCCAGCAGCTCCCCAGGTAGCGGGAGCCTCTACGAGCAGTACTTC. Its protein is CASSSPGSGSLYEQYF.

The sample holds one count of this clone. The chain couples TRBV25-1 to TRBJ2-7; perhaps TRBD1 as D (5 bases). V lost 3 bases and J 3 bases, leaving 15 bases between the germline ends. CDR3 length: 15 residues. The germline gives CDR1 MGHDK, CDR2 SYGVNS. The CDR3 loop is CASSDDRRGSYEQYF. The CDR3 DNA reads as TGTGCCAGCAGTGACGACAGAAGGGGAAGCTACGAGCAGTACTTC.

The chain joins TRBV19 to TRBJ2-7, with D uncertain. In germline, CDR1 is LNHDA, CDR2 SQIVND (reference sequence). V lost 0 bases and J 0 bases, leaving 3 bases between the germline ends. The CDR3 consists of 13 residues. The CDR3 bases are TGTGCCAGTAGTATAGACCGCTCCTACGAGCAGTACTTC. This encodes CASSIDRSYEQYF.

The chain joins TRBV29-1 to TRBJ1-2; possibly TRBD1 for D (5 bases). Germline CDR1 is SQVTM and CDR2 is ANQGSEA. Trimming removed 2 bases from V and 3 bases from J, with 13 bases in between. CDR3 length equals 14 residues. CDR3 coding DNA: TGCAGCGTTGAAAGGCAGGGTATAGACTATGGCTACACCTTC. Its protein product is CSVERQGIDYGYTF.

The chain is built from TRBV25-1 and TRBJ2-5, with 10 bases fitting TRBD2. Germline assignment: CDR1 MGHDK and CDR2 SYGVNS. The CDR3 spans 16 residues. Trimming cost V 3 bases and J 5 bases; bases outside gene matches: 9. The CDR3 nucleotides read TGTGCCAGCAGTGACGAAGCGGGAGGGGTTTTGGAGACCCAGTACTTC. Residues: CASSDEAGGVLETQYF.

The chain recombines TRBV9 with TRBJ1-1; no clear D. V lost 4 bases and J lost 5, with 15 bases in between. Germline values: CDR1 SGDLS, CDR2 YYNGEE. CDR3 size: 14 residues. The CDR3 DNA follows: TGTGCCAGCAGCCCACTCAACCGCGGTACTGAAGCTTTCTTT. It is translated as CASSPLNRGTEAFF.

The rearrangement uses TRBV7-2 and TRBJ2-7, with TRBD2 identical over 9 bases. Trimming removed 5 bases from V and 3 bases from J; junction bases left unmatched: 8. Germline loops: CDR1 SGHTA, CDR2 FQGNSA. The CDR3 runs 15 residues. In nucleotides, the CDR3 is TGTGCCAGCAGCGCCGCCGGGACTAGCAACTACGAGCAGTACTTC. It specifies CASSAAGTSNYEQYF.

The CDR3: CASRPVETGGWTEAFF. DNA of the CDR3: TGTGCCAGTAGGCCGGTAGAGACAGGGGGTTGGACTGAAGCTTTCTTT. J is TRBJ1-1 and V is TRBV19, with TRBD1 identical over 9 bases. Germline-derived CDR1 and CDR2 are LNHDA and SQIVND (reference sequence). Germline trimming cut 6 bases from V and 5 bases from J; bases unmatched to any gene: 13. This CDR3 has 16 amino acids.

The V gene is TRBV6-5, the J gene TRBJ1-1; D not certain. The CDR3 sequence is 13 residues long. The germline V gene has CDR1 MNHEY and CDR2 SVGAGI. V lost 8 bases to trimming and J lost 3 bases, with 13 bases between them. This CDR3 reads CASRVGRYTEAFF. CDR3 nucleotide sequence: TGTGCCAGCCGAGTTGGCAGGTACACTGAAGCTTTCTTT.

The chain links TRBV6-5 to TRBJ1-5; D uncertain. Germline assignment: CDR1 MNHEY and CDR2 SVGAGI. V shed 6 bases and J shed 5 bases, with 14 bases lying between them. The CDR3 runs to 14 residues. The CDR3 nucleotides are TGTGCCAGCAGCCCTACACCGCGGGATCAGCCCCAGCATTTT. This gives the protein CASSPTPRDQPQHF.

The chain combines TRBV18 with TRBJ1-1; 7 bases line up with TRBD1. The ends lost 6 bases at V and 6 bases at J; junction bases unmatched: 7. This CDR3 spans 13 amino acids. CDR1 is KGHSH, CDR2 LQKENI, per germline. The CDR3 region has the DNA TGTGCCAGCTCCCTCACAGGGGCGGCTGAAGCTTTCTTT. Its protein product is CASSLTGAAEAFF.

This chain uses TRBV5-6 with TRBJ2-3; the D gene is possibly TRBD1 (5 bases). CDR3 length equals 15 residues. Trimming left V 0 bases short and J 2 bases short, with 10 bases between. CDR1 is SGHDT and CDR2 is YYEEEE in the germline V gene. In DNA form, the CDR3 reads TGTGCCAGCAGCTTGGGACAGCAAACCACAGATACGCAGTATTTT. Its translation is CASSLGQQTTDTQYF.

The chain's CDR3 is CASSMGSSYNSPLHF. The CDR3 DNA sequence: TGTGCCAGTAGTATGGGGAGCTCCTATAATTCACCCCTCCACTTT. The genes are TRBV19 and TRBJ1-6; no definite D call. V gave up 3 bases and J gave up 0 bases, with 6 bases separating them. The germline V gene encodes CDR1 LNHDA and CDR2 SQIVND (reference sequence). CDR3 length: 15 residues. Together with reference TRBV19 and TRBJ1-6, the CDR3 gives the full variable domain: DGGITQSPKYLFRKEGQNVTLSCEQNLNHDAMYWYRQDPGQGLRLIYYSQIVNDFQKGDIAEGYSVSREKKESFPLTVTSAQKNPTAFYLCASSMGSSYNSPLHFGNGTRLTVT.

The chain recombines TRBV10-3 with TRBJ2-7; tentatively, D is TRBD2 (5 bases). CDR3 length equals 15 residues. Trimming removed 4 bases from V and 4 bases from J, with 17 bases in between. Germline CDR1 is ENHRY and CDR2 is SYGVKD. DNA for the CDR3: TGTGCCATCAGTGGCGTCCTAGCTTGGAAGTACGAGCAGTACTTC. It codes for CAISGVLAWKYEQYF.

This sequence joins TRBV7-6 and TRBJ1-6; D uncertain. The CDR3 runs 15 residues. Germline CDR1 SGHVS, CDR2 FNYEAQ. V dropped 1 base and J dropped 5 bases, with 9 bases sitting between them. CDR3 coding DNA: TGTGCCAGCAGCTTAGTATCGGAGGATAATTCACCCCTCCACTTT. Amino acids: CASSLVSEDNSPLHF.

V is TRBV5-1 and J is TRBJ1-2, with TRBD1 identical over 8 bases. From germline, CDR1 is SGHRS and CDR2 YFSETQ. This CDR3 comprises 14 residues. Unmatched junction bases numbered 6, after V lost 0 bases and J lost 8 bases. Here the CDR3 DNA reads TGCGCCAGCAGCTTGGCCGGGACAGGCGGGGGCTACACCTTC. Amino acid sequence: CASSLAGTGGGYTF.

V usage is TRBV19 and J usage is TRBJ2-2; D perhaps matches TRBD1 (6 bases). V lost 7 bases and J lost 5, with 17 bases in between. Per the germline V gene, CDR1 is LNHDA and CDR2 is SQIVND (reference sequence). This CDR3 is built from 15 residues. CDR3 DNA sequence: TGTGCCAGTATTAGGATGGGGGCGAGTACCGGGGAGCTGTTTTTT. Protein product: CASIRMGASTGELFF.

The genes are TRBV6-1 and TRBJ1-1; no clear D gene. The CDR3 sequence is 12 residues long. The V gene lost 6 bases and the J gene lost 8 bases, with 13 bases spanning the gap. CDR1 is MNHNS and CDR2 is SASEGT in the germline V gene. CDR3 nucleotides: TGTGCCAGCAGGAAGACGGGGAGAGAAGCTTTCTTT. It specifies CASRKTGREAFF.

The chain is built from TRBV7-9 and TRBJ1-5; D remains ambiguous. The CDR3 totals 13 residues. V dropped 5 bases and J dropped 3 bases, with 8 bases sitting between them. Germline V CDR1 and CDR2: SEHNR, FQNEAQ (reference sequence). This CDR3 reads CASSTVINQPQHF. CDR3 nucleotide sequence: TGTGCCAGCAGCACTGTAATCAATCAGCCCCAGCATTTT.

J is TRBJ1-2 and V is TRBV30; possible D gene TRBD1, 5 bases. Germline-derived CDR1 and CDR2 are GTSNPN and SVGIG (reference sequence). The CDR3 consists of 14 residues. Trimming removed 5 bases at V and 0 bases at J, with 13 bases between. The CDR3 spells CAWGGDGSNYGYTF. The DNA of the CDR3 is TGTGCCTGGGGGGGGGACGGATCTAACTATGGCTACACCTTC.

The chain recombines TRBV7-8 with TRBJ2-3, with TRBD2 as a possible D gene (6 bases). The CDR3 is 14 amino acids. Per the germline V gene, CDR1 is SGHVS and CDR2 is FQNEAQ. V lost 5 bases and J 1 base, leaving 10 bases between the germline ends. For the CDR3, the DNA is TGTGCCAGCAGCCCGACTAGTGGCACAGATACGCAGTATTTT. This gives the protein CASSPTSGTDTQYF.

The DNA for the CDR3 is TGTGCCACCTCAGGGGTATCACGGACTGAAGCTTTCTTT. Encoded protein: CATSGVSRTEAFF. This sequence joins TRBV6-5 and TRBJ1-1; weak D call: TRBD1 (6 bases). The CDR3 runs to 13 residues. Trimming stripped 10 bases from V and 5 bases from J, with 17 bases between. The germline V gene has CDR1 MNHEY and CDR2 SVGAGI.

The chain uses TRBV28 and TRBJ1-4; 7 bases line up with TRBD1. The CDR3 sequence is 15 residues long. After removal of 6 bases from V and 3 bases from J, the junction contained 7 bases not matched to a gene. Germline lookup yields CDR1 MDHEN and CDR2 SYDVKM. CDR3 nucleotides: TGTGCCAGCAGCCCGCCAGGGGGTCCTAATGAAAAACTGTTTTTT. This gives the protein CASSPPGGPNEKLFF.